The clone carrying this T cell receptor beta chain was observed a few times. Together with a sample-barcoded 5' primer, a J-beta primer mix was included in a second PCR lasting about 7 to 11 cycles. Each CDR3 protein is one row after TCRdb ran MiXCR on the 5' RACE reads. The sample lists about 800,000 distinct CDR3 sequences; around 25% were seen once. The data belong to a study of blood T cells in healthy people across ages. From germline, CDR1 is SGHTA and CDR2 FQGNSA. The CDR3 has 13 amino acids. Between the trimmed V and J ends, which lost 4 bases and 0 bases, there was a span of 4 bases. These data also formed part of another study, on T cells of mothers and their children.

The chain links TRBV7-2 to TRBJ1-5, with D hard to call. Sequencing was performed on blood. This TCR derives from a boy aged 5-17 years in good health. Written as DNA, the CDR3 is TGTGCCAGCAGCTCCATTAGCAATCAGCCCCAGCATTTT. This encodes CASSSISNQPQHF.